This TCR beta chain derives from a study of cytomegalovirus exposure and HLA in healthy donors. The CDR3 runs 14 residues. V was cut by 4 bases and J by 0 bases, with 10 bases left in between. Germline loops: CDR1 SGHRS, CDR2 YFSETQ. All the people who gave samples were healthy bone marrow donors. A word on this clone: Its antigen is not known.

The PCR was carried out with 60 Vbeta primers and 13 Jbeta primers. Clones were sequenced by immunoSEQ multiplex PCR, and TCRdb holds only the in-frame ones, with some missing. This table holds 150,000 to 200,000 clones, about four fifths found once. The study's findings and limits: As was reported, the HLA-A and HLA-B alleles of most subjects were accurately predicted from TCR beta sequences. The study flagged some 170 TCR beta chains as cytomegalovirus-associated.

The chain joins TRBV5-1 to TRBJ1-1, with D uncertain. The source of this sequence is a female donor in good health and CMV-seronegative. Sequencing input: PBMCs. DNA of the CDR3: TGCGCCAGCAGCCGATCAGGCATGAACACTGAAGCTTTCTTT. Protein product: CASSRSGMNTEAFF.